Below, 27 T cell receptor beta chains from the same sample are listed, as sequenced in a study of blood T cell repertoires in COVID-19. Sequencing was performed with immunoSEQ multiplex PCR; in TCRdb, only in-frame clones are kept and a portion is missing. The sample lists under 250,000 clones; about four fifths were seen once. Sequenced input: PBMCs or T cells enriched from blood (not recorded which). All receptors derive from a woman aged 40 to 50 with acute COVID-19.

The CDR3: CATSRDRAGNQPQHF. CDR3 sequence (DNA): TGTGCCACCAGCAGAGATCGTGCAGGGAATCAGCCCCAGCATTTT. The genes are TRBV15 and TRBJ1-5; a possible D gene is TRBD1 (5 bases). V was cut by 0 bases and J by 4 bases, with 10 bases left in between. CDR1 LNHNV and CDR2 YYDKDF come from the germline V gene (reference sequence). This CDR3 is built from 15 residues. Full variable domain (rest looked up from reference TRBV15 and TRBJ1-5): DAMVIQNPRYQVTQFGKPVTLSCSQTLNHNVMYWYQQKSSQAPKLLFHYYDKDFNNEADTPDNFQSRRPNTSFCFLDIRSPGLGDTAMYLCATSRDRAGNQPQHFGDGTRLSIL.

The table lists this clone with a few counts. V usage is TRBV18 and J usage is TRBJ2-7; no firm D call. The CDR3 covers 13 residues. Trimming stripped 3 bases from V and 2 bases from J, with 8 bases between. The germline gives CDR1 KGHSH, CDR2 LQKENI. CDR3 region: CASSPTPTYEQYF. CDR3 bases: TGTGCCAGCTCACCGACTCCTACCTACGAGCAGTACTTC.

The chain has TRBV28 and TRBJ1-5; 10 positions agree with TRBD1. Germline assignment: CDR1 MDHEN and CDR2 SYDVKM. The CDR3 length is 15 residues. V lost 5 bases to trimming and J lost 4 bases; unmatched junction nucleotides: 5. Here the CDR3 reads CASSTGTGDNQPQHF. The CDR3 coding sequence is TGTGCCAGCAGTACCGGGACAGGGGATAATCAGCCCCAGCATTTT.

The J gene is TRBJ2-1, the V gene TRBV13, with TRBD2 as a possible D gene (6 bases). The CDR3 is 16 residues long. Deletions cut 8 bases from V and 4 bases from J, with 21 bases between. CDR1 and CDR2 (germline): PRHDT, FYEKMQ (reference sequence). The CDR3 DNA follows: TGTGCCAGCTCCCCAGCCGGAGGGCCCTATTACAATGAGCAGTTCTTC. Amino acids: CASSPAGGPYYNEQFF.

This sequence joins TRBV5-6 and TRBJ2-5; a weak D match, TRBD2 (5 bases). V lost 4 bases and J 0 bases, leaving 7 bases between the germline ends. This CDR3 has 13 amino acids. The germline CDR1 and CDR2 sequences are SGHDT and YYEEEE. CDR3 nucleotide sequence: TGTGCCAGCAGCACGGGAAACCAAGAGACCCAGTACTTC. Protein sequence: CASSTGNQETQYF.

This chain connects TRBV29-1 to TRBJ2-1; D is perhaps TRBD2 (8 bases). Trimming removed 6 bases from V and 6 bases from J, with 15 bases in between. Germline CDR1 is SQVTM and CDR2 is ANQGSEA. This CDR3 is 13 amino acids long. The CDR3: CSVGGAGGNEQFF. CDR3 bases: TGCAGCGTCGGGGGGGCAGGGGGCAATGAGCAGTTCTTC.

The rearrangement links TRBV6-5 to TRBJ2-1; D is uncertain. V was clipped by 6 bases and J by 2 bases, with 14 bases between them. Germline values: CDR1 MNHEY, CDR2 SVGAGI. The CDR3 totals 15 residues. CDR3 sequence reads: CASRVDFSPYNEQFF. The DNA for the CDR3 is TGTGCCAGCAGGGTAGACTTTTCCCCCTACAATGAGCAGTTCTTC.

The gene calls are TRBV5-4 and TRBJ1-2, with D possibly being TRBD1 (6 bases). CDR1 and CDR2 (germline): SGHNT, YYREEE (reference sequence). This CDR3 is 13 amino acids long. The V end was cut by 3 bases, the J end by 6 bases, with 12 bases between. The CDR3 protein is CASSSQGGDGYTF. CDR3 in DNA: TGTGCCAGCAGCTCACAGGGAGGGGATGGCTACACCTTC.

The chain combines TRBV19 with TRBJ2-1; TRBD2 matches 10 bases. Germline CDR1 LNHDA, CDR2 SQIVND (reference sequence). CDR3 length: 15 residues. Unmatched junction bases numbered 6, after V lost 6 bases and J lost 4 bases. The CDR3 nucleotides are TGTGCCAGTAGCCCAAGCGGGGGGGTTTACAATGAGCAGTTCTTC. Its protein is CASSPSGGVYNEQFF.

V is TRBV14 and J is TRBJ2-2, with 7 bases identical to TRBD1. The CDR3 loop spans 19 amino acids. The V and J ends lost 3 bases and 5 bases, in that order; junction bases with no gene match: 18. From germline, CDR1 is SGHDN and CDR2 FVKESK. The CDR3, as DNA: TGTGCCAGCAGCCAGGCCCGGACAGGTCCCCTCCGGGGAACCGGGGAGCTGTTTTTT. This sequence encodes CASSQARTGPLRGTGELFF.

This sequence joins TRBV7-6 and TRBJ2-1; TRBD1 agrees at 10 bases. This CDR3 comprises 14 residues. V dropped 8 bases and J dropped 6; count of bases not matched to a gene: 7. Germline V CDR1 and CDR2: SGHVS, FNYEAQ. CDR3 in amino acids: CASQIGTGVNEQFF. The CDR3 DNA reads TGTGCCAGCCAAATAGGGACAGGGGTCAATGAGCAGTTCTTC.

This clone was counted between two and nine times. The V gene is TRBV7-9, the J gene TRBJ1-4, with 9 bases identical to TRBD1. The CDR3 has 16 amino acids. Trimming cost V 0 bases and J 4 bases; bases outside gene matches: 3. Per germline, CDR1 SEHNR and CDR2 FQNEAQ (reference sequence). In DNA, the CDR3 is TGTGCCAGCAGCTTAGCGGGACAGGGAATTAATGAAAAACTGTTTTTT. Translating it yields CASSLAGQGINEKLFF.

The chain uses TRBV15 and TRBJ1-3; 10 bases align to TRBD1. The CDR3 totals 15 residues. V dropped 4 bases and J dropped 3; count of bases not matched to a gene: 3. Per the germline V gene, CDR1 is LNHNV and CDR2 is YYDKDF (reference sequence). CDR3: CATSTRTGGGNTIYF. CDR3 nucleotides: TGTGCCACCAGCACGAGGACAGGGGGTGGAAACACCATATATTTT.

V usage is TRBV6-2 or TRBV6-3 and J usage is TRBJ2-1, with 11 bases identical to TRBD1. CDR3 length: 15 amino acids. From germline, CDR1 is MNHEY and CDR2 SVGEGT. V was clipped by 2 bases and J by 6 bases; unmatched bases: 3. The DNA of the CDR3 is TGTGCCAGCAGTTACCGGACAGGGGGCCTCAATGAGCAGTTCTTC. It translates to CASSYRTGGLNEQFF.

This clone was detected only a few times. CDR3 bases: TGTGCCAGCAGCTTAGTAGAGTACGGGACTAGCATCTACGAGCAGTACTTC. Encoded protein: CASSLVEYGTSIYEQYF. The chain combines TRBV7-2 with TRBJ2-7; 9 nucleotides line up with TRBD2. The ends lost 1 base at V and 3 bases at J; junction bases unmatched: 10. Per germline, CDR1 SGHTA and CDR2 FQGNSA. The length of the CDR3 is 17 residues.

This clone appeared a single time. The chain uses TRBV6-5 and TRBJ2-5, with 9 nucleotides matching TRBD2. This CDR3 has 14 residues. J gave up 9 bases and V 8 bases, and 13 bases lay outside the gene matches. The V gene's germline CDR1 is MNHEY and CDR2 SVGAGI. This CDR3 is CASSLAGLGSAQYF. DNA for the CDR3: TGTGCCAGCTCACTAGCGGGCCTAGGTTCGGCCCAGTACTTC.

This chain uses TRBV5-1 with TRBJ1-2; a possible D gene is TRBD1 (6 bases). CDR3 length: 15 amino acids. Germline assignment: CDR1 SGHRS and CDR2 YFSETQ. V was cut by 6 bases and J by 8 bases, with 23 bases left in between. The CDR3 region is CASTLEGPAGGGYTF. The DNA of the CDR3 is TGCGCCAGCACCCTCGAGGGCCCCGCGGGGGGCGGCTACACCTTC.

This chain connects TRBV9 to TRBJ1-4; no definite D call. V was pared by 3 bases and J by 4 bases, with 19 bases between. CDR3 size: 17 residues. Germline loops: CDR1 SGDLS, CDR2 YYNGEE. CDR3 bases: TGTGCCAGCAGCGATTTCTCACAAGGCTCTAGTAATGAAAAACTGTTTTTT. As protein: CASSDFSQGSSNEKLFF.

The rearrangement links TRBV6-2 or TRBV6-3 to TRBJ1-2; no clear D. Germline V gene data show CDR1 as MNHEY and CDR2 as SVGEGT. The CDR3 covers 12 residues. V lost 2 bases to trimming and J lost 8 bases, with 9 bases between them. The CDR3 is CASSYPNRGYTF. CDR3 DNA sequence: TGTGCCAGCAGTTACCCAAACCGGGGCTACACCTTC.

This clone has more than one count but fewer than ten. The chain carries TRBV19 and TRBJ2-2; D is possibly TRBD2 (7 bases). Germline V gene data show CDR1 as LNHDA and CDR2 as SQIVND (reference sequence). V shed 7 bases and J shed 6 bases, with 15 bases lying between them. This CDR3 is built from 14 residues. The CDR3 spells CASNGEGDAGELFF. CDR3 sequence (DNA): TGTGCCAGTAATGGGGAGGGGGATGCCGGGGAGCTGTTTTTT.

The CDR3 region has the DNA TGTGCCAGCAGTGCTACAGGGGGCTATAATTCACCCCTCCACTTT. It encodes CASSATGGYNSPLHF. V and J are TRBV6-4 and TRBJ1-6; TRBD1 matches at 8 bases. Trimming removed 4 bases from V and 3 bases from J; junction bases left unmatched: 2. The germline V gene has CDR1 MRHNA and CDR2 SNTAGT. The CDR3 runs to 15 residues.

The chain couples TRBV9 to TRBJ2-7; 8 bases are a match to TRBD2. Trimming at V came to 7 bases and at J to 1 base, leaving 13 bases not matched to a gene. This CDR3 is 16 amino acids long. From germline, CDR1 is SGDLS and CDR2 YYNGEE. The CDR3 region has the DNA TGTGCCAGCCCCCTAGGGGTAGGGACTAGATCCTACGAGCAGTACTTC. This translates into CASPLGVGTRSYEQYF. Supplemented by reference TRBV9 and TRBJ2-7, the full variable domain reads DSGVTQTPKHLITATGQRVTLRCSPRSGDLSVYWYQQSLDQGLQFLIQYYNGEERAKGNILERFSAQQFPDLHSELNLSSLELGDSALYFCASPLGVGTRSYEQYFGPGTRLTVT.

This clone was recorded at least ten times. The chain joins TRBV5-3 to TRBJ2-5; no firm D call. TRBV5-3 qualifies as an ORF whose function is uncertain. Deletions cut 2 bases from V and 5 bases from J, with 13 bases between. The CDR3 totals 14 residues. The CDR3 spells CARSFRGGCETQYF. In DNA, the CDR3 is TGTGCCAGAAGCTTTCGAGGTGGGTGTGAGACCCAGTACTTC.

The gene calls are TRBV6-5 and TRBJ1-4, with TRBD1 identical over 8 bases. Germline CDR1 reads MNHEY; CDR2 reads SVGAGI. This CDR3 region has 15 residues. V shed 4 bases and J 5 bases; nucleotides not matched to a gene: 6. The CDR3 bases are TGTGCCAGCAGTTCCTACAGGGGGTTGAATGAAAAACTGTTTTTT. Protein sequence: CASSSYRGLNEKLFF.

The chain links TRBV6-5 to TRBJ1-5, with D possibly matching TRBD1 (5 bases). Between the trimmed V and J ends, which lost 4 bases and 7 bases, there was a span of 14 bases. The germline CDR1 and CDR2 sequences are MNHEY and SVGAGI. CDR3 size: 14 residues. This chain's CDR3 is CASSSTGVGQPQHF. The DNA of the CDR3 is TGTGCCAGCAGTTCCACGGGGGTAGGGCAGCCCCAGCATTTT.

This clone was picked up a small number of times. The CDR3 DNA is TGTGCCAGCAGTTATACGGCAGGGGCCCGTGTAGCCCTCCACTTT. This codes for CASSYTAGARVALHF. The chain joins TRBV6-2 or TRBV6-3 to TRBJ1-6; maybe TRBD1 (6 bases). The germline V and J ends were trimmed by 3 bases and 14 bases, with 20 bases remaining between them. This CDR3 is 15 amino acids long. CDR1 and CDR2 from the germline V gene are MNHEY and SVGEGT.

The gene calls are TRBV18 and TRBJ2-7; 10 nucleotides agree with TRBD1. The CDR3 consists of 19 residues. The germline CDR1 and CDR2 sequences are KGHSH and LQKENI. With V trimmed by 2 bases and J by 0 bases, 13 bases remained unmatched. Written as DNA, the CDR3 is TGTGCCAGCTCACCAGACTGGGGACAGGGGATCAGAAACTCCTACGAGCAGTACTTC. It encodes CASSPDWGQGIRNSYEQYF.